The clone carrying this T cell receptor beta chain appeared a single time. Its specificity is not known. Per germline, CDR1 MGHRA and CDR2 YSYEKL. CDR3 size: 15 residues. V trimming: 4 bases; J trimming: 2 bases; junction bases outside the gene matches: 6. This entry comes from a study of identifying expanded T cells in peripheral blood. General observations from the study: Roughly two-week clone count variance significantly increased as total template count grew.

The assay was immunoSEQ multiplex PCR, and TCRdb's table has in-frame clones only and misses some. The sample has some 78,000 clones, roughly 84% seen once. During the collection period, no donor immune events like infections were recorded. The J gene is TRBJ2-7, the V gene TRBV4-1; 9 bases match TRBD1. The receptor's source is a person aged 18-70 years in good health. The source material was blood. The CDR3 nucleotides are TGCGCCAGCAGCCCCGGACAGGGGCCGGCCTACGAGCAGTACTTC. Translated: CASSPGQGPAYEQYF.